This TCR beta chain derives from a study of blood T cell repertoires in COVID-19 (dated by TCRdb to 2018 to 2020). Context from the whole study: Samples covering the acute and convalescent phases of COVID-19 were provided by collaborators in the United States, Italy and Spain. The dataset comprised deeply sampled blood TCRbeta repertoires from subjects exposed to, actively infected with, or recovered from COVID-19. Where available, HLA class I and class II types were taken from metadata supplied by the sample provider and were not determined by assay-based typing. The material from the prospective study consisted of cDNA or gDNA derived from T cells, B-cell-depleted T cells, or PBMCs. The samples were drawn from two sources: the first 160 participants of the ongoing ImmuneRACE study, and 1,000 to 1,500 subjects contributed by 6 global collaborators. The repertoires were released in a freely available public database intended as a resource for research on the immune response to SARS-CoV-2. Sample metadata almost always included a de-identified subject ID, COVID-19 status, age in years and sex. The full study reports these points: The quantity of clinical and demographic metadata differed by source and by participant and was supplied without curation.

TCRbeta CDR3 regions were amplified from genomic DNA using the immunoSEQ Assay, a bias-controlled multiplex PCR. In the paper's pipeline: Nucleated cell counts per sample were estimated from amplification of reference gene primers within the assay. To quantify the absolute abundance of each unique TCRbeta CDR3 rearrangement, sequence reads were collapsed and filtered. For each sample, productive Simpson clonality was calculated as the square root of Simpson's diversity index across productive rearrangements. TCRdb took this table from immuneACCESS and kept in-frame rearrangements with V and J called. Such tables lack part of the clones; where checked against another copy, unresolved V genes explain under half of the gap, and the rest is unexplained. V and J calls plus clone size are reproduced from that table; the DNA served to infer D and trimming. The sample contains roughly 280,000 clones, roughly 86% of them found a single time. The ten largest clonotypes hold approximately 4% of the sample.

Its CDR3 holds 11 amino acids, cysteine through phenylalanine. Of all the DNA, just the CDR3 is kept, 33 bases in frame from base 1. CDR1 and CDR2 are drawn from the germline V gene: SGHRS, YFSETQ. Deletion took 7 bases off V and 4 bases off J, with a span of 8 bases between the germline ends. The collaborating institutions used their own protocols to collect whole blood in K2EDTA tubes. For TCRbeta analysis, collaborators shipped samples in one of three forms: frozen whole blood, isolated PBMCs, or DNA extracted from either of those sample types. A remark on this clone: It lacks a known antigen. One base away there is no much larger clone; base qualities are not given.

This sequence originates from a young man with active or convalescent COVID-19. The sample was peripheral blood. The sequence joins TRBV5-1 to TRBJ1-1; the D gene is not confidently resolved. The DNA sequence reads TGCGCCAGCCGGGGTGTCACTGAAGCTTTCTTT. Translated, it reads CASRGVTEAFF.